The 20 T cell receptor beta chains below all came from one sample that was sequenced in a study of post-analysis software for immune sequencing data. Findings and caveats of the study: Five TRBV segments, including TRBV5-6, TRBV5-1 and TRBV20-1, were more frequent in patients than controls.

cDNA libraries of TCR beta carried unique molecular identifiers. TCRdb redid the calling of the PCR reads with MiXCR, one entry per CDR3 protein. The table shows about half a million distinct CDR3 sequences, with around 40% occurring only once. Antigen specificity for these receptors is unknown. The sequencing input was blood. The origin of the receptors is a girl between 10 and 17 years old with multiple sclerosis.

This chain connects TRBV20-1 to TRBJ1-2; a weak D match, TRBD1 (5 bases). V was trimmed by 0 bases and J by 4 bases, leaving 9 bases between them. The CDR3 runs to 13 residues. In germline, CDR1 is DFQATT, CDR2 SNEGSKA (reference sequence). The CDR3 protein is CSARDLQVYGYTF. The CDR3 nucleotides are TGCAGTGCTAGAGATTTACAGGTCTATGGCTACACCTTC.

The chain carries TRBV28 and TRBJ2-7; tentatively, D is TRBD1 (6 bases). Trimming took 4 bases from V and 2 from J, leaving 15 bases between them. Germline lookup yields CDR1 MDHEN and CDR2 SYDVKM. CDR3 size: 15 residues. CDR3 bases: TGTGCCAGCAGTTCCTACTCCAGGGGCACCTACGAGCAGTACTTC. Protein sequence: CASSSYSRGTYEQYF.

The chain carries TRBV20-1 and TRBJ2-1; a possible D gene is TRBD2 (6 bases). TRBJ2-7 explains the end of the DNA better; the J call may be wrong. Germline V gives CDR1 DFQATT, CDR2 SNEGSKA (reference sequence). The CDR3 spans 15 residues. The CDR3 spells CSARDGTSSYNEQYF. For the CDR3, the DNA is TGCAGTGCCCGGGACGGAACTAGCTCCTACAATGAGCAGTACTTC.

This clonotype was seen only a few times. The rearrangement uses TRBV4-1 and TRBJ2-5; the D gene is possibly TRBD1 (6 bases). The V gene lost 5 bases and the J gene lost 11 bases, with 18 bases spanning the gap. The CDR3 length is 13 residues. Germline V gives CDR1 MGHRA, CDR2 YSYEKL. CDR3 nucleotides: TGCGCCAGCAGCTCCGGGACATTCAATGAGCAGTACTTC. Encoded protein: CASSSGTFNEQYF.

The chain joins TRBV20-1 to TRBJ2-1; TRBD2 matches at 16 bases. The CDR3 is 16 amino acids. Germline loops: CDR1 DFQATT, CDR2 SNEGSKA (reference sequence). Trimming cost V 5 bases and J 7 bases; bases outside gene matches: 8. CDR3 protein: CSAGGLAGGSGNEQFF. The CDR3 nucleotides are TGCAGTGCTGGGGGACTAGCGGGAGGGAGTGGGAATGAGCAGTTCTTC.

This chain connects TRBV12-3 or TRBV12-4 to TRBJ2-7, with TRBD2 matching over 9 bases. With V trimmed by 3 bases and J by 7 bases, 7 bases remained unmatched. CDR3 length equals 14 residues. CDR3 in DNA: TGTGCCAGCAGTTTGGGGACTAGCTCTGGGGAGCAGTACTTC. Its protein product is CASSLGTSSGEQYF.

The rearrangement joins TRBV4-1 to TRBJ2-7, with D possibly matching TRBD1 (6 bases). Trimming shortened V by 1 base and J by 3 bases, and 13 bases separated the two germline ends. The germline CDR1 and CDR2 sequences are MGHRA and YSYEKL. The CDR3 consists of 15 residues. DNA for the CDR3: TGCGCCAGCAGCCAAGGAACAGGGACGAGCTACGAGCAGTACTTC. It translates to CASSQGTGTSYEQYF.

There are a few counts of this clonotype. The chain combines TRBV28 with TRBJ2-2; D not certain. Germline assignment: CDR1 MDHEN and CDR2 SYDVKM. The CDR3 loop spans 13 amino acids. Trimming pared 6 bases from V and 4 bases from J, leaving 9 bases between. This CDR3 is CASSLPPTGELFF. The CDR3 DNA reads TGTGCCAGCAGCCTCCCCCCCACCGGGGAGCTGTTTTTT.

The CDR3 loop is CASSLDSPPYEQYF. The CDR3 DNA follows: TGTGCCAGCAGTTTAGACAGTCCTCCCTACGAGCAGTACTTC. The chain is built from TRBV27 and TRBJ2-7; TRBD1 is a possible D gene (5 bases). The CDR3 spans 14 residues. The V end lost 2 bases, the J end lost 2 bases, and 10 bases lay between the germline ends. CDR1 MNHEY and CDR2 SMNVEV come from the germline V gene (reference sequence).

The V and J genes are TRBV27 and TRBJ1-5; 9 nucleotides match TRBD1. The ends lost 6 bases at V and 7 bases at J; junction bases unmatched: 7. The CDR3 has 14 residues. Germline loops: CDR1 MNHEY, CDR2 SMNVEV (reference sequence). The CDR3 DNA reads as TGTGCCAGCAGCCAAACAGGGGGCGGCCAGCCCCAGCATTTT. This codes for CASSQTGGGQPQHF.

Note on this clonotype: Without the conserved terminal phenylalanine or tryptophan, this CDR3 likely stems from a read error. The rearrangement links TRBV4-1 to TRBJ2-1; the D gene is possibly TRBD2 (5 bases). The DNA end lines up better with TRBJ2-7; the J call may be wrong. The CDR3 contains 16 residues. Germline V lookup: CDR1 MGHRA, CDR2 YSYEKL. CDR3 nucleotides: TGCGCCAGCAGCCAAGAGAGCGGCAGGAAATCCGACGAGCAGTACTCC. This encodes CASSQESGRKSDEQYS.

V usage is TRBV4-1 and J usage is TRBJ2-7; D may correspond to TRBD1 or TRBD2 (5 bases each). The CDR3 runs to 16 residues. Germline loops: CDR1 MGHRA, CDR2 YSYEKL. Trimming pared 3 bases from V and 7 bases from J, leaving 22 bases between. CDR3 nucleotide sequence: TGCGCCAGCAGCCAGACAGACCGGGACCCCGTACGTGAGCAGTACTTC. It yields the protein CASSQTDRDPVREQYF.

The chain is built from TRBV5-1 and TRBJ2-1; 7 bases map to TRBD2. Germline CDR1 and CDR2: SGHRS and YFSETQ. V shed 2 bases and J 5 bases; nucleotides not matched to a gene: 10. This CDR3 spans 16 amino acids. In nucleotides, the CDR3 is TGCGCCAGCAGCTTCGAGGTGGGCGGGAGACACAATGAGCAGTTCTTC. Its protein is CASSFEVGGRHNEQFF.

This chain uses TRBV12-3 or TRBV12-4 with TRBJ2-7; 11 nucleotides line up with TRBD2. This CDR3 has 16 amino acids. V dropped 1 base and J dropped 2; count of bases not matched to a gene: 4. This CDR3 reads CASSLGVSGRAYEQYF. CDR3 in DNA: TGTGCCAGCAGTTTAGGGGTTAGCGGGAGGGCCTACGAGCAGTACTTC.

CDR3 DNA sequence: TGCAGCGTCCTGGCCAGCGGGAGAAAGGTATCCTACAATGAGCAGTTCTTC. Amino acids: CSVLASGRKVSYNEQFF. The rearrangement joins TRBV29-1 to TRBJ2-1; 8 bases map to TRBD2. Germline CDR1 reads SQVTM; CDR2 reads ANQGSEA. This CDR3 contains 17 residues. Trimming at V came to 6 bases and at J to 1 base, leaving 14 bases not matched to a gene.

J is TRBJ2-1 and V is TRBV12-3 or TRBV12-4, with D hard to call. The CDR3 has 13 residues. Trimming stripped 3 bases from V and 8 bases from J, with 11 bases between. The CDR3 DNA reads as TGTGCCAGCAGTTTCGTGGTTGCCGATGAGCAGTTCTTC. This encodes CASSFVVADEQFF.

The rearrangement joins TRBV4-1 to TRBJ2-1; the D is unclear. V lost 0 bases and J lost 0, with 6 bases in between. The CDR3 consists of 15 residues. Per germline, CDR1 MGHRA and CDR2 YSYEKL. DNA for the CDR3: TGCGCCAGCAGCCAAGATTTGAGCTCCTACAATGAGCAGTTCTTC. Encoded protein: CASSQDLSSYNEQFF.

There are a few counts of this clonotype. The junction departs from germline at one end; a sequencing error may be responsible. This chain joins TRBV13 and TRBJ2-5; possibly TRBD2 for D (5 bases). There are 14 residues in the CDR3. Germline CDR1 is PRHDT and CDR2 is FYEKMQ (reference sequence). Here the CDR3 reads CASSLGPAAEAQYF. In DNA form, the CDR3 reads TGTGCTAGCAGCTTAGGTCCAGCGGCAGAGGCCCAGTACTTC.

Only one count was recorded for this clonotype. This chain links TRBV7-9 with TRBJ2-5, with D unclear. The assigned J gene may be wrong: the sequence end matches TRBJ2-7 better. Germline CDR1 and CDR2: SEHNR and FQNEAQ (reference sequence). CDR3 length: 17 amino acids. The CDR3 DNA is TGTGCCAGCAGTCCGAGCCAGTGGGCAGCCCCTTATTACGAGCAGTACTTC. Translation gives CASSPSQWAAPYYEQYF.

The chain uses TRBV15 and TRBJ1-1, with D tentatively TRBD1 (5 bases). Germline CDR1 is LNHNV and CDR2 is YYDKDF (reference sequence). The V gene lost 6 bases and the J gene lost 1 base, with 9 bases spanning the gap. This CDR3 region has 13 residues. In DNA, the CDR3 is TGTGCCACCAGTAGGGGCCCGAACACTGAAGCTTTCTTT. This codes for CATSRGPNTEAFF. The full variable domain, completed using reference TRBV15 and TRBJ1-1, is DAMVIQNPRYQVTQFGKPVTLSCSQTLNHNVMYWYQQKSSQAPKLLFHYYDKDFNNEADTPDNFQSRRPNTSFCFLDIRSPGLGDTAMYLCATSRGPNTEAFFGQGTRLTVV.